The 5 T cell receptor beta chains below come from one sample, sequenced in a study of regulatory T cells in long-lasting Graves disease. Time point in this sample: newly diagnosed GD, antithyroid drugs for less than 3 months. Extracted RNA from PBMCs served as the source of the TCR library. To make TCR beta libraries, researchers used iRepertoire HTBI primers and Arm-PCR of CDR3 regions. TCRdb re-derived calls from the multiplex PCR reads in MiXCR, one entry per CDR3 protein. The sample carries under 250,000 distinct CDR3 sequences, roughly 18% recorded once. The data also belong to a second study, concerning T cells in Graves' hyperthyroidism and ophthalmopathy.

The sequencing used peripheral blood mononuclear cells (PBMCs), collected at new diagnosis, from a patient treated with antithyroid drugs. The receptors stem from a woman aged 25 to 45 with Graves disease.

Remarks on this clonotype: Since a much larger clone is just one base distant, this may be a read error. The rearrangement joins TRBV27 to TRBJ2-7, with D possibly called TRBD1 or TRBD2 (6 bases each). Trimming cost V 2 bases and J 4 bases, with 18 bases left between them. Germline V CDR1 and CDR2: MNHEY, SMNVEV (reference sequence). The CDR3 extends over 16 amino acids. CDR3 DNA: TGTGCCAGCAGTTTAACTCACAGGGAGGCACCTTACGAGCAGTACTTC. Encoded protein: CASSLTHREAPYEQYF.

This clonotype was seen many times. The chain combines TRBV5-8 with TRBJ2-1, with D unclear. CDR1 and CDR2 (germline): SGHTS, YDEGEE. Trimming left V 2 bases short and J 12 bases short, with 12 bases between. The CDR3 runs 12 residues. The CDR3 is CASSLRFSRQFF. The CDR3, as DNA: TGTGCCAGCAGCTTACGTTTTAGCAGGCAGTTCTTC.

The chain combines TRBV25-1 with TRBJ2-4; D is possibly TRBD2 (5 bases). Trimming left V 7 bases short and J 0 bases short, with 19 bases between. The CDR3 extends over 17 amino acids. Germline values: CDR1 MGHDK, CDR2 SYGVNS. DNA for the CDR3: TGTGCCAGCATTACCTCCGCCGGGGTTGGAGCCAAAAACATTCAGTACTTC. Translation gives CASITSAGVGAKNIQYF.

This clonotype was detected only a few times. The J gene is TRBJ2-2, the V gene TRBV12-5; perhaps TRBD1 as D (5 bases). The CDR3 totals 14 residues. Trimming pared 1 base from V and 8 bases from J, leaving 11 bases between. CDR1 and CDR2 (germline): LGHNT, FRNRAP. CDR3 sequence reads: CASGLGQGIGELFF. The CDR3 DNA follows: TGTGCTAGTGGTTTGGGCCAGGGTATTGGGGAGCTGTTTTTT.

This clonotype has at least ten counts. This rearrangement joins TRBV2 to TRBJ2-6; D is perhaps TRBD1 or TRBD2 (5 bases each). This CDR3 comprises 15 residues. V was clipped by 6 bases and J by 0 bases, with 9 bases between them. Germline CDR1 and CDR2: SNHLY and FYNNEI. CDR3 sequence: CASRTGTSGANVLTF. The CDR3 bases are TGTGCCAGCAGAACCGGGACCTCTGGGGCCAACGTCCTGACTTTC.